This T cell receptor (beta chain) was captured in a study of identical twins. General observations from the study: Cord blood's abundant beta clonotypes had fewer insertions, unlike memory repertoires.

MiXCR was run by TCRdb on the 5' RACE reads, yielding one entry per CDR3 protein. The repertoire holds 250,000 or so distinct CDR3 sequences, with about an eighth as singletons. CDR1 is MNHEY and CDR2 is SMNVEV in the germline V gene (reference sequence). CDR3 size: 19 residues. Trimming stripped 6 bases from V and 5 bases from J, with 31 bases between. As for this clonotype: Its target is not known.

The sample was also reused in another study, on yellow fever vaccine responses in identical twins.

This receptor was taken from a woman aged 18-30 years in good health. The sequencing sample was made of memory (CD45RO+) T cells sorted from blood. This rearrangement joins TRBV27 to TRBJ2-5, with D possibly called TRBD1 or TRBD2 (8 bases each). CDR3 nucleotide sequence: TGTGCCAGCAGCTCTCTCTCAATCCGACAGGGGACTAGAGGGGAGACCCAGTACTTC. Amino acids: CASSSLSIRQGTRGETQYF.